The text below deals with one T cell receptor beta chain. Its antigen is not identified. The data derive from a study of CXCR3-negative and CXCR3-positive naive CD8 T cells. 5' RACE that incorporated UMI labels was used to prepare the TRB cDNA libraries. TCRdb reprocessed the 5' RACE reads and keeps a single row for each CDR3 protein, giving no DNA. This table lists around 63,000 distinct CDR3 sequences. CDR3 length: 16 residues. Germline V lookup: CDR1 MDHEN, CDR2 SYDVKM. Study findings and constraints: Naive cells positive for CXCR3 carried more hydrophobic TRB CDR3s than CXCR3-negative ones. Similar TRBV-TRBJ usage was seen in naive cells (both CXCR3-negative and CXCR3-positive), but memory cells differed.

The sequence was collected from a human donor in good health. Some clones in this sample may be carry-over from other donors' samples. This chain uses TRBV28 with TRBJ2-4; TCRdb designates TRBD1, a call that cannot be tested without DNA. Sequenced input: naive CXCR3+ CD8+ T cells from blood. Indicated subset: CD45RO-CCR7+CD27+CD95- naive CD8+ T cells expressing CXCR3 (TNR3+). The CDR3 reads CASSNRNQGNKNIQYF.